These 11 T cell receptor beta chains came from one sample sequenced in a study of blood T cell repertoires in COVID-19. Sequenced by immunoSEQ multiplex PCR; TCRdb stores in-frame clones only, minus some. The table includes hundreds of thousands of clones, 70% to 90% detected once. Sequencing was performed on peripheral blood. These receptors were collected from a man aged 45-65 years with COVID-19, enrolled during active disease.

This sequence joins TRBV2 and TRBJ2-5; 10 nucleotides line up with TRBD1. CDR1 and CDR2 (germline): SNHLY, FYNNEI. This CDR3 region has 16 residues. V shed 7 bases, J shed 1 base, and the junction held 9 bases outside the gene matches. The CDR3 sequence: CASMDLDRGRQETQYF. The CDR3 nucleotides are TGTGCCAGCATGGACTTAGACAGGGGGCGCCAAGAGACCCAGTACTTC.

As to this clone: Within the sample, other DNA sequences also encode this same CDR3. The genes are TRBV11-3 and TRBJ2-2; D perhaps matches TRBD1 (6 bases). Germline V gene sequence: CDR1 SGHNT, CDR2 YENEEA. Trimming removed 1 base from V and 2 bases from J, with 8 bases in between. The CDR3 is 15 amino acids. CDR3 nucleotide sequence: TGTGCCAGCAGCTTAGCCAGGGGCAACACCGGGGAGCTGTTTTTT. It specifies CASSLARGNTGELFF.

This rearrangement joins TRBV5-1 to TRBJ2-5, with D possibly matching TRBD2 (8 bases). Looked up from germline, CDR1 is SGHRS and CDR2 is YFSETQ. Deletions cut 0 bases from V and 5 bases from J, with 23 bases between. This CDR3 comprises 18 residues. In nucleotides, the CDR3 is TGCGCCAGCAGCTTGGCGTGGAAACTAGCGGAGGGGGCGGAGACCCAGTACTTC. It is translated as CASSLAWKLAEGAETQYF.

The V gene is TRBV7-3, the J gene TRBJ1-1; 7 bases fit TRBD1. V dropped 5 bases and J dropped 1; count of bases not matched to a gene: 7. The CDR3 spans 15 residues. CDR1 is SGHTA and CDR2 is FQGTGA in the germline V gene. DNA of the CDR3: TGTGCCAGCAGCGCTACAGGGGCTCCGAACACTGAAGCTTTCTTT. Amino acid sequence: CASSATGAPNTEAFF.

The CDR3 region is CASRLKSGAYNEQFF. DNA for the CDR3: TGTGCCAGTAGACTAAAAAGCGGGGCCTACAATGAGCAGTTCTTC. V gene TRBV19 combines with J gene TRBJ2-1; 7 positions agree with TRBD2. CDR1 is LNHDA, CDR2 SQIVND, per germline (reference sequence). V trimming: 6 bases; J trimming: 2 bases; junction bases outside the gene matches: 7. The CDR3 loop spans 15 amino acids.

The chain carries TRBV7-6 and TRBJ1-2; D is ambiguous. Trimming took off 3 bases at V and 3 bases at J, with 29 bases between the two ends. The CDR3 consists of 20 residues. Germline V CDR1 and CDR2: SGHVS, FNYEAQ. The CDR3 loop reads CASSFSPVIRGLGYDYGYTF. CDR3 sequence (DNA): TGTGCCAGCAGCTTCTCTCCAGTTATTCGTGGGCTTGGGTATGACTATGGCTACACCTTC.

The chain has TRBV5-1 and TRBJ2-5, with 9 bases that match TRBD1. V lost 4 bases and J lost 5; bases outside the gene matches: 12. The CDR3 is 16 amino acids. Germline V lookup: CDR1 SGHRS, CDR2 YFSETQ. In nucleotides, the CDR3 is TGCGCCAGCAGCCAGGGGGGACAGGGAGGATGGGAGACCCAGTACTTC. Residues: CASSQGGQGGWETQYF.

This clone was recorded once. V usage is TRBV7-2 and J usage is TRBJ2-2, with 10 nucleotides matching TRBD2. The germline CDR1 and CDR2 sequences are SGHTA and FQGNSA. The CDR3 spans 15 residues. The V segment lost 5 bases and the J segment 7 bases; nucleotides outside the gene matches: 7. The CDR3 DNA is TGTGCCAGCAGCGCTAGCGGGGGAGGACGCGGGGAGCTGTTTTTT. Translation gives CASSASGGGRGELFF.

This clone was recorded a few times. The rearrangement joins TRBV7-6 to TRBJ2-1; perhaps TRBD2 as D (6 bases). Germline CDR1 and CDR2: SGHVS and FNYEAQ. With 4 bases removed from V and 3 bases from J, the gap between germline ends came to 16 bases. The CDR3 is 16 amino acids. The CDR3 spells CASSWTTGEYYNEQFF. CDR3 coding DNA: TGTGCCAGCAGCTGGACTACTGGGGAATACTACAATGAGCAGTTCTTC. The whole variable domain, filled in from reference TRBV7-6 and TRBJ2-1, reads GAGVSQSPRYKVTKRGQDVALRCDPISGHVSLYWYRQALGQGPEFLTYFNYEAQQDKSGLPNDRFSAERPEGSISTLTIQRTEQRDSAMYRCASSWTTGEYYNEQFFGPGTRLTVL.

V and J are TRBV10-3 and TRBJ2-5; TRBD2 aligns across 16 bases. Germline V gene data show CDR1 as ENHRY and CDR2 as SYGVKD. V trimming: 2 bases; J trimming: 4 bases; junction bases outside the gene matches: 13. The CDR3 consists of 20 residues. CDR3 DNA sequence: TGTGCCATCAGTGAGGCCGGGACTAGCGGGGGGGGCGGAGGCGGAGAGACCCAGTACTTC. Translating gives CAISEAGTSGGGGGGETQYF.

V gene TRBV28 combines with J gene TRBJ2-7, with 11 bases aligning to TRBD2. CDR3 size: 17 residues. The germline gives CDR1 MDHEN, CDR2 SYDVKM. With 3 bases clipped from V and 0 bases from J, the junction kept 7 bases outside the gene matches. The CDR3 loop is CASSFSLAGGDSYEQYF. The DNA of the CDR3 is TGTGCCAGCAGTTTCTCGCTAGCGGGGGGAGACTCCTACGAGCAGTACTTC. The full variable domain, rest sourced from reference TRBV28 and TRBJ2-7, is DVKVTQSSRYLVKRTGEKVFLECVQDMDHENMFWYRQDPGLGLRLIYFSYDVKMKEKGDIPEGYSVSREKKERFSLILESASTNQTSMYLCASSFSLAGGDSYEQYFGPGTRLTVT.